These T cell receptor beta chains were read from a single sample in a study of cytomegalovirus exposure and HLA in healthy donors. The table came from immunoSEQ multiplex PCR; TCRdb's copy has only in-frame clones and leaves some out. The data contain about 140,000 clones, roughly 79% of them singletons. The material sequenced was PBMCs. These receptor sequences come from a woman aged 60 to 75 in good health and CMV-seropositive. CDR3s include the opening cysteine and the closing phenylalanine or tryptophan. The order of the fields is J gene, V gene, D gene, clone size, CDR3 DNA, CDR3 protein. The D gene is left open where the match is weak. Clone size appears in some rows only: once, few, many, or a class for an expanded clone.

>TRBJ2-5|TRBV30|TRBD2|-
TGTGCCTGGGGCCTCGGACTAGCGGGAGAAGAGACCCAGTACTTC
CAWGLGLAGEETQYF
>TRBJ1-1|TRBV5-1|-|-
TGCGCCAGCAGCTTGGCAGGGGATAACACTGAAGCTTTCTTT
CASSLAGDNTEAFF
>TRBJ2-7|TRBV15|-|-
TGTGCCACCAGCAGAGATAAATACGAGCAGTACTTC
CATSRDKYEQYF
>TRBJ1-1|TRBV18|TRBD1|-
TGTGCCAGCTCACCACCGCCTTTGACAGGGACGGAAGAGGATGCTTTCTTT
CASSPPPLTGTEEDAFF
>TRBJ2-7|TRBV28|-|-
TGTGCCAGCAGTCCGATAGTCACCCTCGGGGAGCAGTACTTC
CASSPIVTLGEQYF
>TRBJ2-7|TRBV7-2|TRBD2|-
TGTGCCAGCAGCTTAGTTGGACGAACCGGGACTAGAAAATACGAGCAGTACTTC
CASSLVGRTGTRKYEQYF
>TRBJ2-5|TRBV28|-|-
TGTGCCAGCAGTTTAAATCCCGGGAGAGCTTTCGAAGAGACCCAGTACTTC
CASSLNPGRAFEETQYF
>TRBJ1-2|TRBV28|TRBD1|-
TGTGCCAGCAGTCAAGGGGGCGCCAACTATGGCTACACCTTC
CASSQGGANYGYTF
>TRBJ2-2|TRBV5-1|-|once
TGCGCCAGCAGCTTGAGGGGGACTATGAACACCGGGGAGCTGTTTTTT
CASSLRGTMNTGELFF
>TRBJ2-7|TRBV2|-|-
TGTGCCAGCAGGGGGGACCTCCTCGGGGGAGAGCAGTACTTC
CASRGDLLGGEQYF
>TRBJ2-7|TRBV5-6|-|-
TGTGCCAGCAGCCTCGGGAGCTCCTACGAGCAGTACTTC
CASSLGSSYEQYF
>TRBJ1-1|TRBV6-1|TRBD1|few
TGTGCCACTTTACAGGGGCCGAGGGACACTGAAGCTTTCTTT
CATLQGPRDTEAFF
>TRBJ2-7|TRBV2|TRBD2|-
TGTGCCAGCGGAAAAAGGGACTATAGCTACGAGCAGTACTTC
CASGKRDYSYEQYF
>TRBJ2-2|TRBV5-6|-|-
TGTGCCAGCAGCGCCACAGGGTGGGGGTTTAGCTACACCGGGGAGCTGTTTTTT
CASSATGWGFSYTGELFF
>TRBJ1-1|TRBV6-5|TRBD1|-
TGTGCCAGCAGTTCCTGGGACAGCATGAACACTGAAGCTTTCTTT
CASSSWDSMNTEAFF
>TRBJ2-3|TRBV5-5|-|-
TGTGCCAGCACCCTCCTACCAGGGCGCACAGATACGCAGTATTTT
CASTLLPGRTDTQYF
>TRBJ2-3|TRBV27|TRBD2|-
TGTGCCAGCAGTTTATCCGCTAGCGGGAGTACAGATACGCAGTATTTT
CASSLSASGSTDTQYF
>TRBJ2-1|TRBV2|TRBD2|once
TGTGCCACCTTAGCGGGAAGCAATGAGCAGTTCTTC
CATLAGSNEQFF
>TRBJ2-1|TRBV6-1|-|-
TGTGCCAGCAGTGATAACAAAGTTACAGGCTCCTACAATGAGCAGTTCTTC
CASSDNKVTGSYNEQFF
>TRBJ1-1|TRBV19|-|-
TGTGCCAGCCGCTCAGGATTTGAGAACACTGAAGCTTTCTTT
CASRSGFENTEAFF
>TRBJ1-4|TRBV28|TRBD1|-
TGTGCCAGCAGTTTCCCAGGGGGCGATGAAAAACTGTTTTTT
CASSFPGGDEKLFF
>TRBJ1-3|TRBV5-4|-|-
TGTGCCAGCAGCTTTCGGGGGAATGGAAACACCATATATTTT
CASSFRGNGNTIYF
>TRBJ1-1|TRBV14|TRBD1|few
TGTGCCAGCAGCCAGGAGGGGGCTCAAGCTTTCTTT
CASSQEGAQAFF
>TRBJ2-1|TRBV2|TRBD2|-
TGTGCCAGCCGGGGACTAGCGGAGTACAATGAGCAGTTCTTC
CASRGLAEYNEQFF
>TRBJ2-5|TRBV7-2|-|-
TGTGCCAGCAGCTTAAGTGCCAGGGCAGGAGAGACCCAGTACTTC
CASSLSARAGETQYF
>TRBJ1-5|TRBV6-5|-|-
TGTGCCAGCAGTTACTCTGGACTAGGAGATCAGCCCCAGCATTTT
CASSYSGLGDQPQHF
>TRBJ2-2|TRBV15|TRBD1|-
TGTGCCACCAGCAGTCAAGACAGGGGAGCCGGGGAGCTGTTTTTT
CATSSQDRGAGELFF
>TRBJ2-1|TRBV11-1|TRBD2|-
TGTGCCAGCAGCCCGGGACTAGCGGCCCAGGATGAGCAGTTCTTC
CASSPGLAAQDEQFF
>TRBJ2-5|TRBV5-4|TRBD2|once
TGTGCCAGCATTTCAGCGGGAGAAGAGACCCAGTACTTC
CASISAGEETQYF
>TRBJ2-5|TRBV28|-|few
TGTGCCAGCGTCGGCATAGAGGATCGAGAGACCCAGTACTTC
CASVGIEDRETQYF
>TRBJ2-3|TRBV2|TRBD2|-
TGTGCCAGCAGGTCTAGCGGGACGACAGATACGCAGTATTTT
CASRSSGTTDTQYF
>TRBJ2-1|TRBV7-7|TRBD2|-
TGTGCTAGCAGTCCCGGGACTAGCGGCCGGAGCTCCTACAATGAGCAGTTCTTC
CASSPGTSGRSSYNEQFF
>TRBJ1-1|TRBV6-6|-|few
TGTGCCAGCAGCTCTACAGACAGGAACACTGAAGCTTTCTTT
CASSSTDRNTEAFF
>TRBJ2-3|TRBV27|-|-
TGTGCCAGCAGTTTGAAACAGAAAACAGATACGCAGTATTTT
CASSLKQKTDTQYF
>TRBJ2-2|TRBV5-8|TRBD2|-
TGTGCCATGGGGCCTAGCGGACTAGTCTCACTAACCGGGGAGCTGTTTTTT
CAMGPSGLVSLTGELFF
>TRBJ1-1|TRBV27|-|-
TGTGCCAGCAGTTTTGCGGGGACTGAAGCTTTCTTT
CASSFAGTEAFF
>TRBJ2-7|TRBV7-2|TRBD2|-
TGTGCCAGCAGCGACAAACTAGCGGGAGGAGCCTACGAGCAGTACTTC
CASSDKLAGGAYEQYF
>TRBJ1-5|TRBV19|TRBD1|-
TGTGCCAGTAGTAAGGGGGCGACAGGGGTGGTAGGCAATCAGCCCCAGCATTTT
CASSKGATGVVGNQPQHF
>TRBJ2-1|TRBV5-1|-|-
TGCGCCAGCAGCTTGGAACTTCGCAATGAGCAGTTCTTC
CASSLELRNEQFF
>TRBJ1-5|TRBV28|TRBD1|-
TGTGCCAGCAGTTCCGCAGGGGGCGGTTGGCAGCCCCAGCATTTT
CASSSAGGGWQPQHF
>TRBJ2-1|TRBV4-1|TRBD2|-
TGCGCCAGCAGCCAAGTAGCGCGGGAGTCGGGTGAGCAGTTCTTC
CASSQVARESGEQFF
>TRBJ1-2|TRBV5-1|TRBD1|-
TGCGCCAGCAGCCTCAGGACAGGGGATGGCTACACCTTC
CASSLRTGDGYTF
>TRBJ2-1|TRBV19|TRBD2|-
TGTGCCAGTAGTCCCGGGACTAGCGATGAGCAGTTCTTC
CASSPGTSDEQFF
>TRBJ1-1|TRBV29-1|TRBD1|-
TGCAGCGCCGGACAGGGTGGGGACACTGAAGCTTTCTTT
CSAGQGGDTEAFF
>TRBJ2-3|TRBV19|-|-
TGTGCCAGTAGTCCACACACAGATACGCAGTATTTT
CASSPHTDTQYF
>TRBJ2-3|TRBV10-3|-|-
TGTGCCATCAGTGAGTCGGCCAGCACAGATACGCAGTATTTT
CAISESASTDTQYF
>TRBJ2-1|TRBV4-3|TRBD2|-
TGCGCCAGCAGCCAAGACGGGACTAGCGGGATAGAGCAGTTCTTC
CASSQDGTSGIEQFF
>TRBJ2-7|TRBV5-4|-|-
TGTGCCAGCAGCTCATCCGGGTCAGCCTACGAGCAGTACTTC
CASSSSGSAYEQYF
>TRBJ2-3|TRBV23-1|-|-
TGCGCCAGCAGGCCGATTCCCGGGACACCTAGCACAGATACGCAGTATTTT
CASRPIPGTPSTDTQYF
>TRBJ2-2|TRBV29-1|TRBD1|-
TGCAGCGCCTTTAGGACAGGGAACGCCGGGGAGCTGTTTTTT
CSAFRTGNAGELFF
>TRBJ2-1|TRBV4-1|TRBD2|once
TGCGCCAGCAGCCAAGATTGGGCGGGAGGGACCTACAATGAGCAGTTCTTC
CASSQDWAGGTYNEQFF